Below, 28 T cell receptor beta chains from the same sample are listed, as sequenced in a study of T-cell reconstitution after alpha-beta-depleted transplantation in children (dated by TCRdb to about 2016). The library was built by means of PCR. TCRdb records Illumina HiSeq 2500 as the sequencer. To normalize quantification of the TCRbeta repertoire, the TCR libraries were built with molecular barcoding that relied on unique molecular identifiers. TCRdb ran its own pipeline on the public reads, namely fastp trimming at Q25 and MiXCR clone calling, and kept in-frame beta chains. Rows with one shared CDR3 protein collapse into an entry with the most common genes and DNA. This sample has roughly 500,000 distinct CDR3 sequences in its table, and 32% of those were observed once. The ten largest make up about 2.3% of the sample. Sequenced material: PBMCs from the stem cell graft donor, taken from the stem cell graft. The receptors stem from a human donor who donated a stem cell graft to a child with aplastic anemia.

Only a few counts were recorded for this clonotype. The chain is built from TRBV20-1 and TRBJ2-3; no clear D gene. This CDR3 contains 11 residues. Looked up from germline, CDR1 is DFQATT and CDR2 is SNEGSKA (reference sequence). Deletions cut 2 bases from V and 5 bases from J, with 5 bases between. The CDR3 reads CSARLRDTQYF. CDR3 nucleotide sequence: TGCAGTGCTAGATTACGAGATACGCAGTATTTT.

This clonotype was seen a single time. The rearrangement links TRBV7-2 to TRBJ2-2, with 7 bases fitting TRBD1. CDR3 length: 16 amino acids. Germline CDR1 and CDR2: SGHTA and FQGNSA. The junction had 11 bases not matched to a gene; V was cut back by 4 bases and J by 6 bases. This CDR3 reads CASSSQDRTFAGELFF. The CDR3 DNA follows: TGTGCCAGCAGCTCCCAGGACAGGACCTTCGCCGGGGAGCTGTTTTTT.

This clonotype was counted only a few times. V is TRBV6-6 and J is TRBJ1-5; D call uncertain. Germline CDR1 reads MNHNY; CDR2 reads SVGAGI (reference sequence). Trimming removed 2 bases from V and 3 bases from J, with 2 bases in between. The CDR3 sequence is 12 residues long. The chain's CDR3 is CASSYVNQPQHF. The CDR3 bases are TGTGCCAGCAGTTACGTCAATCAGCCCCAGCATTTT.

V gene TRBV9 combines with J gene TRBJ2-1, with 8 bases that match TRBD2. J was trimmed by 4 bases and V by 3 bases; bases with no gene match: 3. The germline V gene has CDR1 SGDLS and CDR2 YYNGEE. The CDR3 is made up of 14 amino acids. The chain's CDR3 is CASSGAGDYNEQFF. The CDR3 DNA reads as TGTGCCAGCAGCGGAGCGGGAGATTACAATGAGCAGTTCTTC.

The gene calls are TRBV21-1 and TRBJ2-7; the table gives TRBD1 as D, unverified against the DNA. TRBV21-1 is a pseudogene. The CDR3 contains 16 residues. CDR3 nucleotides: TGTGCCAGCAGCCCGTGGACCGGGACAGGCTACTACGAGCAGTACGTC. It specifies CASSPWTGTGYYEQYV.

The rearrangement uses TRBV15 and TRBJ2-1; a possible D gene is TRBD1 (5 bases). Germline lookup yields CDR1 LNHNV and CDR2 YYDKDF (reference sequence). V gave up 0 bases and J gave up 4 bases, with 10 bases separating them. This CDR3 comprises 15 residues. The CDR3 reads CATSRDRAAYNEQFF. The CDR3 DNA follows: TGTGCCACCAGCAGAGACAGGGCGGCGTACAATGAGCAGTTCTTC.

J is TRBJ1-1 and V is TRBV7-9, with 8 bases identical to TRBD1. CDR3 length: 16 residues. With V trimmed by 5 bases and J by 0 bases, 8 bases remained unmatched. CDR1 and CDR2 (germline): SEHNR, FQNEAQ (reference sequence). CDR3 amino acids: CASSPQGVVVNTEAFF. CDR3 nucleotide sequence: TGTGCCAGCAGCCCACAGGGGGTAGTGGTGAACACTGAAGCTTTCTTT.

The chain is built from TRBV29-1 and TRBJ2-6; D unclear. The V end lost 4 bases, the J end lost 0 bases, and 4 bases lay between the germline ends. This CDR3 has 13 amino acids. Germline CDR1 SQVTM, CDR2 ANQGSEA. The CDR3 spells CSVGLSGANVLTF. The CDR3 region has the DNA TGCAGCGTTGGTCTCTCTGGGGCCAACGTCCTGACTTTC. Complete variable domain (other parts from reference TRBV29-1 and TRBJ2-6): SAVISQKPSRDICQRGTSLTIQCQVDSQVTMMFWYRQQPGQSLTLIATANQGSEATYESGFVIDKFPISRPNLTFSTLTVSNMSPEDSSIYLCSVGLSGANVLTFGAGSRLTVL.

The chain has TRBV10-3 and TRBJ1-2, with D perhaps TRBD1 (6 bases). The germline gives CDR1 ENHRY, CDR2 SYGVKD. The CDR3 spans 14 residues. Trimming shortened V by 0 bases and J by 8 bases, and 13 bases separated the two germline ends. The CDR3 DNA reads TGTGCCATCAGTGAGTCAGGGGGGGGACGCGGCTACACCTTC. It translates to CAISESGGGRGYTF.

This chain joins TRBV6-2 or TRBV6-3 and TRBJ2-1; no clear D gene. This CDR3 spans 12 amino acids. CDR1 and CDR2 (germline): MNHEY, SVGEGT. With 1 base removed from V and 8 bases from J, the gap between germline ends came to 6 bases. The CDR3 protein is CASSYWGYEQFF. CDR3 sequence (DNA): TGTGCCAGCAGTTACTGGGGTTATGAGCAGTTCTTC.

The chain joins TRBV29-1 to TRBJ1-4; D unclear. V was clipped by 5 bases and J by 5 bases, with 9 bases between them. Germline lookup yields CDR1 SQVTM and CDR2 ANQGSEA. This CDR3 has 12 amino acids. CDR3 bases: TGCAGCGTTTCAACGAGGAATGAAAAACTGTTTTTT. It yields the protein CSVSTRNEKLFF.

The chain combines TRBV4-3 with TRBJ2-2, with TRBD2 matching 7 bases. Germline V CDR1 and CDR2: LGHNA, YSLEER. V gave up 0 bases and J gave up 3 bases; unmatched junction bases: 7. The CDR3 is 17 amino acids. The CDR3 spells CASSQDSERGYTGELFF. For the CDR3, the DNA is TGCGCCAGCAGCCAAGATTCGGAGCGGGGCTACACCGGGGAGCTGTTTTTT.

The sample holds many counts of this clonotype. The chain combines TRBV12-3 or TRBV12-4 with TRBJ2-1; D might be TRBD2 (6 bases). The V end was cut by 5 bases, the J end by 4 bases, with 12 bases between. The CDR3 length is 14 residues. The DNA of the CDR3 is TGTGCCAGCAGTATCGGGGGACCATACAATGAGCAGTTCTTC. It codes for CASSIGGPYNEQFF.

As to this clonotype: A read error may explain this, as a much larger clone is one base away. The chain employs TRBV12-3 or TRBV12-4 and TRBJ2-5; 7 bases map to TRBD1. This CDR3 has 14 residues. The CDR3 is CASSLGQYQETHYF. For the CDR3, the DNA is TGTGCCAGCAGCCTGGGACAGTACCAAGAGACCCATTACTTC.

This clonotype has more than one count but fewer than ten. This sequence joins TRBV29-1 and TRBJ2-1; unclear D gene. V was shortened by 6 bases and J by 10 bases, with 13 bases between the two germline ends. The germline V gene has CDR1 SQVTM and CDR2 ANQGSEA. The CDR3 loop spans 11 amino acids. For the CDR3, the DNA is TGCAGCGTAAGGAGCCATAGGGAGCAGTTCTTC. Encoded protein: CSVRSHREQFF.

This clonotype was detected a few times. CDR3 residues: CASSFTGERTDTQYF. CDR3 coding DNA: TGCGCCAGCAGCTTTACAGGGGAGCGGACAGATACGCAGTATTTT. The rearrangement joins TRBV5-1 to TRBJ2-3; TRBD1 matches 7 bases. This CDR3 contains 15 residues. The germline CDR1 and CDR2 sequences are SGHRS and YFSETQ. V trimming: 2 bases; J trimming: 3 bases; junction bases outside the gene matches: 6.

This clonotype was counted only a few times. The chain carries TRBV6-5 and TRBJ1-2, with a possible D match to TRBD1 (5 bases). This CDR3 spans 13 amino acids. Between the trimmed V and J ends, which lost 3 bases and 8 bases, there was a span of 13 bases. Germline CDR1 is MNHEY and CDR2 is SVGAGI. The CDR3 sequence: CASSYGQGKGYTF. CDR3 DNA sequence: TGTGCCAGCAGTTATGGCCAGGGTAAAGGCTACACCTTC.

This clonotype has just a few counts. V is TRBV9 and J is TRBJ1-5; TRBD1 might be the D (5 bases). Germline V lookup: CDR1 SGDLS, CDR2 YYNGEE. V shed 0 bases and J shed 6 bases, with 7 bases lying between them. This CDR3 contains 13 residues. The chain's CDR3 is CASSVDGGQPQHF. The CDR3 bases are TGTGCCAGCAGCGTAGATGGGGGTCAGCCCCAGCATTTT.

The DNA for the CDR3 is TGTGCCAGCAGTCCCCGGGGACAGGGCATTTACGAGCAGTACGTC. This codes for CASSPRGQGIYEQYV. The V and J genes are TRBV6-2 or TRBV6-3 and TRBJ2-7; 9 bases are a match to TRBD1. The CDR3 spans 15 residues. CDR1 and CDR2 (germline): MNHEY, SVGEGT. The trim removed 5 bases at V and 4 bases at J, leaving 9 bases unmatched.

The V gene is TRBV4-3, the J gene TRBJ2-7; D uncertain. The germline V gene encodes CDR1 LGHNA and CDR2 YSLEER. V lost 0 bases, J lost 0 bases, and 9 bases lay in between. This CDR3 is 15 amino acids long. In nucleotides, the CDR3 is TGCGCCAGCAGCCAAGATTGGCCGGGCTCCTACGAGCAGTACTTC. Translated, it gives CASSQDWPGSYEQYF.

This chain joins TRBV6-1 and TRBJ1-1; 7 nucleotides line up with TRBD1. This CDR3 spans 14 amino acids. Germline lookup yields CDR1 MNHNS and CDR2 SASEGT. V lost 7 bases, J lost 4 bases, and 9 bases stayed unmatched. For the CDR3, the DNA is TGTGCCAGCACCCTTAGACAGGGCACCACTGAAGCTTTCTTT. Amino acids: CASTLRQGTTEAFF.

This clonotype was counted between two and nine times. The chain carries TRBV12-3 or TRBV12-4 and TRBJ2-3, with D possibly matching TRBD1 (5 bases). The CDR3 totals 16 residues. Trimming left V 6 bases short and J 2 bases short, with 18 bases between. CDR3 coding DNA: TGTGCCAGCAGAAACCAGGGTGGGATAACCACAGATACGCAGTATTTT. Protein sequence: CASRNQGGITTDTQYF.

The J gene is TRBJ2-2, the V gene TRBV20-1, with 10 bases lining up with TRBD2. Germline trimming cut 6 bases from V and 1 base from J; bases unmatched to any gene: 8. Germline V gene data show CDR1 as DFQATT and CDR2 as SNEGSKA (reference sequence). There are 16 residues in the CDR3. CDR3 in DNA: TGCAGTGCCAGGACGGTAGCGGGGGGGAACACCGGGGAGCTGTTTTTT. It specifies CSARTVAGGNTGELFF.

The gene calls are TRBV6-5 and TRBJ2-2; the D is unclear. CDR3 size: 17 residues. In germline, CDR1 is MNHEY, CDR2 SVGAGI. V dropped 0 bases and J dropped 5 bases, with 16 bases sitting between them. This chain's CDR3 is CASSYSIARRKTGELFF. The CDR3 DNA reads TGTGCCAGCAGTTACTCGATCGCGAGACGTAAGACCGGGGAGCTGTTTTTT.

The chain recombines TRBV7-2 with TRBJ2-7; 7 positions match TRBD1. The CDR3 sequence is 16 residues long. J was trimmed by 0 bases and V by 5 bases; bases with no gene match: 10. Looked up from germline, CDR1 is SGHTA and CDR2 is FQGNSA. CDR3 loop: CASSGTGTESSYEQYV. For the CDR3, the DNA is TGTGCCAGCAGCGGGACCGGGACAGAGAGCTCCTACGAGCAGTACGTC.

Only a few counts were recorded for this clonotype. The rearrangement links TRBV18 to TRBJ2-2; TRBD2 is a possible D gene (5 bases). Deletions cut 4 bases from V and 7 bases from J, with 16 bases between. Germline values: CDR1 KGHSH, CDR2 LQKENI. The CDR3 is made up of 15 amino acids. CDR3 protein: CASSLQQLEDGELFF. CDR3 DNA: TGTGCCAGCTCACTGCAACAACTAGAGGACGGGGAGCTGTTTTTT.

This clonotype was seen only a few times. The J gene is TRBJ2-3, the V gene TRBV18; D remains unclear. This CDR3 has 12 amino acids. CDR1 and CDR2 from the germline V gene are KGHSH and LQKENI. The ends were cut back, 1 base at V and 5 bases at J, with 4 bases in the middle. CDR3 bases: TGTGCCAGCTCACCACTGGGAGATACGCAGTATTTT. This encodes CASSPLGDTQYF.

This clonotype showed up just a few times. This chain connects TRBV5-1 to TRBJ2-4, with D possibly being TRBD2 (5 bases). Trimming took 4 bases from V and 7 from J, leaving 15 bases between them. Germline-derived CDR1 and CDR2 are SGHRS and YFSETQ. CDR3 length: 14 residues. The DNA of the CDR3 is TGCGCCAGCAGCGGGCGCGGAGGAGATAACATTCAGTACTTC. Amino acid sequence: CASSGRGGDNIQYF.